Following are 21 T cell receptor beta chains from one sample sequenced in a study of CD8 T cells in ankylosing spondylitis. A single record per CDR3 protein comes from TCRdb applying MiXCR to the 5' RACE reads. This sample carries about 250,000 distinct CDR3 sequences, about 18% of them seen once, and the ten largest clones take over 25%. Sequenced material: blood, either unsorted or a sorted T cell fraction (not recorded which). The receptors were gathered from a male donor with ankylosing spondylitis or in good health (not recorded which).

There are a few counts of this clonotype. This chain joins TRBV28 and TRBJ2-7; D remains unclear. In germline, CDR1 is MDHEN, CDR2 SYDVKM. Trimming took 3 bases from V and 2 from J, leaving 17 bases between them. The CDR3 runs 16 residues. DNA for the CDR3: TGTGCCAGCAGTTTGCTGACGGTCAGGATCCCCTACGAGCAGTACTTC. This codes for CASSLLTVRIPYEQYF.

This clonotype was observed a few times. The junction differs from germline at one of its ends, possibly a read error. V usage is TRBV12-3 or TRBV12-4 and J usage is TRBJ2-5; 11 bases agree with TRBD2. The CDR3 sequence is 19 residues long. The CDR3, as DNA: TGTGCCATCAGTTTATCCGCTATTGTAGCGGGAGGGGGGGGAGAGACCCAGTACTTC. The encoded protein is CAISLSAIVAGGGGETQYF.

This rearrangement joins TRBV7-3 to TRBJ2-2, with TRBD2 matching 11 bases. The CDR3 loop spans 16 amino acids. The J segment lost 6 bases and the V segment lost 5 bases, leaving 8 bases of the junction unmatched. From germline, CDR1 is SGHTA and CDR2 FQGTGA. DNA for the CDR3: TGTGCCAGCAGCGCACTTCCGGGACTAGCGGCCGGGGAGCTGTTTTTT. Encoded protein: CASSALPGLAAGELFF.

This rearrangement joins TRBV20-1 to TRBJ1-6; perhaps TRBD1 as D (6 bases). In germline, CDR1 is DFQATT, CDR2 SNEGSKA (reference sequence). V lost 5 bases and J 5 bases, leaving 13 bases between the germline ends. The CDR3 totals 14 residues. CDR3 in DNA: TGCAGTGCTTCCGGGGCAGGGGATAATTCACCCCTCCACTTT. Translation gives CSASGAGDNSPLHF.

The V and J genes are TRBV3-1 and TRBJ2-5; 9 bases map to TRBD2. J was trimmed by 1 base and V by 6 bases; bases with no gene match: 3. CDR1 is LGHDT, CDR2 YNNKEL, per germline (reference sequence). This CDR3 region has 14 residues. The CDR3 sequence is CASRASGIQETQYF. CDR3 sequence (DNA): TGTGCCAGCAGAGCTAGCGGGATCCAAGAGACCCAGTACTTC.

This clonotype was picked up a small number of times. This chain connects TRBV5-6 to TRBJ2-3, with D possibly being TRBD1 or TRBD2 (5 bases each). V lost 5 bases and J lost 0, with 13 bases in between. CDR3 size: 15 residues. CDR1 is SGHDT, CDR2 YYEEEE, per germline. The CDR3 sequence is CASSSIRDSTDTQYF. The CDR3 DNA is TGTGCCAGCAGTTCTATCCGGGACAGCACAGATACGCAGTATTTT.

CDR3 nucleotide sequence: TGTGCCAGCAGTTACCCCAACAACTACGAGCAGTACTTC. Translation: CASSYPNNYEQYF. The rearrangement joins TRBV6-6 to TRBJ2-7; no reliable D call. This CDR3 has 13 amino acids. Trimming removed 2 bases at V and 3 bases at J, with 8 bases between. CDR1 and CDR2 (germline): MNHNY, SVGAGI (reference sequence).

The chain joins TRBV7-6 to TRBJ2-1; D may correspond to TRBD1 or TRBD2 (6 bases each). The V gene lost 5 bases and the J gene lost 14 bases, with 19 bases spanning the gap. CDR1 and CDR2 (germline): SGHVS, FNYEAQ. This CDR3 is 13 amino acids long. DNA for the CDR3: TGTGCCAGCAGCCCCCTTAGGGGGGAGAAGGAGTTCTTC. Encoded protein: CASSPLRGEKEFF.

In its sample, this clonotype was seen a few times. The chain has TRBV5-1 and TRBJ2-1; 15 bases agree with TRBD2. Germline-derived CDR1 and CDR2 are SGHRS and YFSETQ. The CDR3 spans 18 residues. J lost 0 bases, V lost 4 bases, and 5 bases had no gene match. CDR3 residues: CASSTGTSGRPSYNEQFF. DNA for the CDR3: TGCGCCAGCAGCACGGGGACTAGCGGGAGGCCCTCCTACAATGAGCAGTTCTTC.

This clonotype was picked up a small number of times. V gene TRBV4-2 combines with J gene TRBJ2-3; D gene ambiguous. CDR3 length: 14 amino acids. Looked up from germline, CDR1 is LGHNA and CDR2 is YNFKEQ. Trimming took 6 bases from V and 1 from J, leaving 11 bases between them. The DNA for the CDR3 is TGTGCCAGCAGTCACGCCATGGGCACAGATACGCAGTATTTT. This codes for CASSHAMGTDTQYF.

This clonotype is termed medium-sized (0.01 to 0.1%). CDR3 protein: CSARSSLAAREFF. The CDR3 DNA follows: TGCAGTGCCCGTTCCAGTCTAGCGGCGAGAGAGTTCTTC. The rearrangement uses TRBV20-1 and TRBJ2-1; 7 nucleotides agree with TRBD2. The V and J ends lost 6 bases and 14 bases, in that order; junction bases with no gene match: 16. There are 13 residues in the CDR3. Germline values: CDR1 DFQATT, CDR2 SNEGSKA (reference sequence).

The chain employs TRBV3-1 and TRBJ2-7; D is unresolved. This CDR3 is 15 amino acids long. CDR1 LGHDT and CDR2 YNNKEL come from the germline V gene (reference sequence). Trimming left V 5 bases short and J 0 bases short, with 14 bases between. This CDR3 is CASSAGRPSSYEQYF. In DNA form, the CDR3 reads TGTGCCAGCAGCGCCGGACGGCCGAGCTCCTACGAGCAGTACTTC.

The chain links TRBV11-2 to TRBJ2-7, with unresolved D. The CDR3 totals 15 residues. Germline loops: CDR1 SGHAT, CDR2 FQNNGV. V shed 7 bases and J shed 3 bases, with 19 bases lying between them. The CDR3 region is CASNPGKGRGYEQYF. In DNA, the CDR3 is TGTGCCAGCAACCCCGGAAAGGGTCGCGGCTACGAGCAGTACTTC.

This clonotype was recorded a few times. The J gene is TRBJ1-5, the V gene TRBV4-1, with no clear D. This CDR3 contains 14 residues. V was pared by 0 bases and J by 9 bases, with 12 bases between. The germline CDR1 and CDR2 sequences are MGHRA and YSYEKL. CDR3 DNA: TGCGCCAGCAGCCAAGAAGTCCCGGGGTGGCCCCAGCATTTT. Protein sequence: CASSQEVPGWPQHF.

The chain carries TRBV15 and TRBJ2-1; 9 nucleotides line up with TRBD2. The germline CDR1 and CDR2 sequences are LNHNV and YYDKDF (reference sequence). With 3 bases clipped from V and 6 bases from J, the junction kept 3 bases outside the gene matches. The CDR3 contains 14 residues. CDR3 bases: TGTGCCACCAGCAGCGAAGCGGGGGGCAATGAGCAGTTCTTC. Protein sequence: CATSSEAGGNEQFF.

The chain is built from TRBV4-1 and TRBJ2-2; D is ambiguous. The CDR3 has 15 amino acids. The germline V and J ends were trimmed by 5 bases and 1 base, with 11 bases remaining between them. The germline V gene encodes CDR1 MGHRA and CDR2 YSYEKL. CDR3 in DNA: TGCGCCAGCAGCGGGCCCGCGGTGAACACCGGGGAGCTGTTTTTT. Protein: CASSGPAVNTGELFF.

This clonotype showed up just a few times. The chain couples TRBV20-1 to TRBJ1-5; TRBD1 matches at 9 bases. Unmatched junction bases numbered 5, after V lost 5 bases and J lost 6 bases. This CDR3 spans 13 amino acids. The germline CDR1 and CDR2 sequences are DFQATT and SNEGSKA (reference sequence). This chain's CDR3 is CSAGTGGFQPQHF. In DNA form, the CDR3 reads TGCAGTGCTGGCACAGGGGGCTTTCAGCCCCAGCATTTT.

Many counts were recorded for this clonotype. The chain recombines TRBV4-1 with TRBJ1-2; possibly TRBD1 for D (6 bases). Germline CDR1 is MGHRA and CDR2 is YSYEKL. The CDR3 is 15 residues long. V was clipped by 0 bases and J by 4 bases, with 12 bases between them. The CDR3 spells CASSQDVGTSYGYTF. Written as DNA, the CDR3 is TGCGCCAGCAGCCAAGATGTCGGGACAAGCTATGGCTACACCTTC.

V is TRBV28 and J is TRBJ2-1, with 9 bases that match TRBD2. Germline V CDR1 and CDR2: MDHEN, SYDVKM. This CDR3 region has 15 residues. V trimming: 3 bases; J trimming: 4 bases; junction bases outside the gene matches: 4. The CDR3 spells CASSFSGSMYNEQFF. CDR3 in DNA: TGTGCCAGCAGTTTTAGCGGGAGTATGTACAATGAGCAGTTCTTC.

This clonotype was observed at least ten times. The chain couples TRBV6-1 to TRBJ2-2; TRBD2 aligns across 7 bases. The germline V gene has CDR1 MNHNS and CDR2 SASEGT. V gave up 7 bases and J gave up 5 bases; unmatched junction bases: 10. The CDR3 has 15 amino acids. CDR3: CASTLIGEGTGELFF. The CDR3 DNA sequence: TGTGCCAGCACCCTAATTGGGGAGGGGACCGGGGAGCTGTTTTTT.

The sample holds many counts of this clonotype. The V call is TRBV6-2 or TRBV6-3, the J call TRBJ2-7; TRBD2 matches at 9 bases. The germline V gene has CDR1 MNHEY and CDR2 SVGEGT. The V gene end was trimmed by 0 bases and the J gene end by 3 bases; junction bases not matched to a gene: 3. This CDR3 contains 15 residues. The CDR3 loop reads CASSYSKLAGYEQYF. The CDR3, as DNA: TGTGCCAGCAGTTACTCGAAACTAGCGGGCTACGAGCAGTACTTC.